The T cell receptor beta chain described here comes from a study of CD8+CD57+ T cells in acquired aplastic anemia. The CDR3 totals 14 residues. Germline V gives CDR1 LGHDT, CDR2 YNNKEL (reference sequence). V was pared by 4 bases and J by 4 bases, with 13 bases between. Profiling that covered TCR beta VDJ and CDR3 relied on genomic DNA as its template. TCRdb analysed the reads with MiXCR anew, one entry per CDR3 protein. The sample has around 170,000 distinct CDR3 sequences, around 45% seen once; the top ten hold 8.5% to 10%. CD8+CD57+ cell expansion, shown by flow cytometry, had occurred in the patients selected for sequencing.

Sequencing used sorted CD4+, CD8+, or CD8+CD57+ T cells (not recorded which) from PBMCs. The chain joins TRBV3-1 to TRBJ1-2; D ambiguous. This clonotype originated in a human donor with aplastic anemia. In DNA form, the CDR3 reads TGTGCCAGCAGCCTCGTACAGAACGGCTATGGCTACACCTTC. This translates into CASSLVQNGYGYTF.